The 20 T cell receptor beta chains given below trace back to one sample, sequenced in a study of neoadjuvant anti-PD-1 for oral cavity cancer. Sequencing was performed with immunoSEQ multiplex PCR; in TCRdb, only in-frame clones are kept and a portion is missing. The sample holds approximately 13,000 clones; under 70% are singletons and the top ten take 2.5% to 3.5%. Time point specified: after neoadjuvant nivolumab, at surgical resection. The source was PBMCs, collected after nivolumab (anti-PD-1) treatment. These receptors were collected from a person aged 35 to 85 with oral cavity squamous cell carcinoma.

The rearrangement joins TRBV5-1 to TRBJ1-3; no reliable D call. Germline-derived CDR1 and CDR2 are SGHRS and YFSETQ. The V gene lost 0 bases and the J gene lost 2 bases, with 6 bases spanning the gap. This CDR3 contains 14 residues. This CDR3 is CASSLEVAGNTIYF. CDR3 coding DNA: TGCGCCAGCAGCTTGGAGGTCGCTGGAAACACCATATATTTT. Full variable domain (remainder filled in from reference TRBV5-1 and TRBJ1-3): KAGVTQTPRYLIKTRGQQVTLSCSPISGHRSVSWYQQTPGQGLQFLFEYFSETQRNKGNFPGRFSGRQFSNSRSEMNVSTLELGDSALYLCASSLEVAGNTIYFGEGSWLTVV.

The rearrangement links TRBV6-1 to TRBJ2-7; possible D gene TRBD1, 5 bases. This CDR3 has 15 amino acids. The V gene lost 1 base and the J gene lost 0 bases, with 10 bases spanning the gap. The germline CDR1 and CDR2 sequences are MNHNS and SASEGT. In DNA, the CDR3 is TGTGCCAGCAGTGAAGAGGCAGGGCCCTCCTACGAGCAGTACTTC. Its protein is CASSEEAGPSYEQYF.

The J gene is TRBJ1-1, the V gene TRBV2; D gene unclear. This CDR3 spans 14 amino acids. Trimming took off 8 bases at V and 11 bases at J, with 24 bases between the two ends. Germline V CDR1 and CDR2: SNHLY, FYNNEI. CDR3 nucleotides: TGTGCCAGCTACAGAGAGGCGTCTTCGTTCGGTGCTTTCTTT. It codes for CASYREASSFGAFF.

The CDR3 protein is CASSPTTGDPNIQYF. The CDR3 DNA sequence: TGCGCCAGCAGCCCAACCACAGGGGACCCGAACATTCAGTACTTC. The chain uses TRBV5-1 and TRBJ2-4; TRBD1 agrees at 7 bases. CDR1 is SGHRS, CDR2 YFSETQ, per germline. After removal of 4 bases from V and 7 bases from J, the junction contained 11 bases not matched to a gene. The CDR3 spans 15 residues.

J is TRBJ2-7 and V is TRBV7-9; D is unclear. Per the germline V gene, CDR1 is SEHNR and CDR2 is FQNEAQ (reference sequence). The CDR3 loop spans 14 amino acids. V lost 5 bases to trimming and J lost 6 bases, with 17 bases between them. The CDR3 is CASSPLYSMLEQYF. CDR3 in DNA: TGTGCCAGCAGCCCATTATACAGTATGCTCGAGCAGTACTTC.

This rearrangement joins TRBV15 to TRBJ2-5, with D unresolved. The CDR3 has 13 residues. Trimming shortened V by 3 bases and J by 5 bases, and 10 bases separated the two germline ends. From germline, CDR1 is LNHNV and CDR2 YYDKDF (reference sequence). CDR3 sequence (DNA): TGTGCCACCAGCAGTCGCAGAGCGGAGACCCAGTACTTC. Protein sequence: CATSSRRAETQYF.

This chain uses TRBV5-4 with TRBJ2-7; TRBD2 agrees at 11 bases. Trimming at V came to 4 bases and at J to 7 bases, leaving 10 bases not matched to a gene. Germline V gene data show CDR1 as SGHNT and CDR2 as YYREEE (reference sequence). The CDR3 runs to 15 residues. CDR3 residues: CASSLPGLAETEQYF. CDR3 nucleotide sequence: TGTGCCAGCAGCCTCCCGGGACTAGCGGAGACTGAGCAGTACTTC.

The V call is TRBV11-2, the J call TRBJ2-4; 8 bases map to TRBD1. J gave up 7 bases and V 1 base, and 9 bases lay outside the gene matches. The CDR3 is 16 amino acids. Germline assignment: CDR1 SGHAT and CDR2 FQNNGV. The CDR3 DNA reads as TGTGCCAGCAGCTTAGGCCCGGGACAGGTCGCGAACATTCAGTACTTC. This encodes CASSLGPGQVANIQYF.

The chain joins TRBV7-2 to TRBJ2-1; TRBD1 aligns across 7 bases. The V and J ends lost 4 bases and 4 bases, in that order; junction bases with no gene match: 7. Germline V CDR1 and CDR2: SGHTA, FQGNSA. This CDR3 spans 15 amino acids. CDR3 DNA sequence: TGTGCCAGCAGCTGGGGACAGCAGACTTACAATGAGCAGTTCTTC. This gives the protein CASSWGQQTYNEQFF.

The V gene is TRBV2, the J gene TRBJ2-7; weak D call: TRBD2 (6 bases). V lost 0 bases and J lost 3, with 15 bases in between. CDR3 length: 16 amino acids. Germline assignment: CDR1 SNHLY and CDR2 FYNNEI. Here the CDR3 reads CASSEAGLTLRYEQYF. CDR3 in DNA: TGTGCCAGCAGTGAAGCGGGACTTACGCTTCGCTACGAGCAGTACTTC.

CDR3 region: CAWSGRMNTGELFF. The CDR3 DNA sequence: TGTGCCTGGAGTGGACGGATGAACACCGGGGAGCTGTTTTTT. This chain joins TRBV30 and TRBJ2-2; D is ambiguous. This CDR3 comprises 14 residues. Trimming stripped 1 base from V and 1 base from J, with 7 bases between. The germline CDR1 and CDR2 sequences are GTSNPN and SVGIG (reference sequence).

This sequence joins TRBV1 and TRBJ1-3; the table names TRBD1, a call not compared with the DNA. TRBV1 is designated a pseudogene. The CDR3 is 15 residues long. This chain's CDR3 is CTSSQDRASGNTIYF. In DNA form, the CDR3 reads TGCACCAGCAGCCAGGACAGGGCCTCTGGAAACACCATATATTTT.

The V call is TRBV7-6, the J call TRBJ2-1; no clear D. V was clipped by 1 base and J by 9 bases, with 10 bases between them. The CDR3 is 13 residues long. From germline, CDR1 is SGHVS and CDR2 FNYEAQ. CDR3 nucleotide sequence: TGTGCCAGCAGCTTAGGGGCTAGAAGTGAGCAGTTCTTC. It yields the protein CASSLGARSEQFF.

The chain is built from TRBV6-6 and TRBJ2-5, with D maybe TRBD1 (6 bases). Between the trimmed V and J ends, which lost 5 bases and 9 bases, there was a span of 13 bases. The CDR3 has 12 residues. Germline values: CDR1 MNHNY, CDR2 SVGAGI (reference sequence). The CDR3 bases are TGTGCCAGCAGTCAGGGGATGGACGCCCAGTACTTC. Its translation is CASSQGMDAQYF.

The genes are TRBV5-6 and TRBJ2-7, with 12 bases matching TRBD1. This CDR3 comprises 15 residues. Germline loops: CDR1 SGHDT, CDR2 YYEEEE. The ends lost 2 bases at V and 5 bases at J; junction bases unmatched: 5. This chain's CDR3 is CASSFLGTGGNEQYF. The DNA for the CDR3 is TGTGCCAGCAGCTTTCTCGGGACAGGGGGCAACGAGCAGTACTTC.

This clone was seen only a few times. The chain employs TRBV6-1 and TRBJ2-3; D uncertain. The CDR3 totals 15 residues. Between the trimmed V and J ends, which lost 3 bases and 0 bases, there was a span of 10 bases. Looked up from germline, CDR1 is MNHNS and CDR2 is SASEGT. CDR3 coding DNA: TGTGCCAGCAGTGAGGCGTATTCGAGCACAGATACGCAGTATTTT. Translation gives CASSEAYSSTDTQYF.

The rearrangement uses TRBV5-6 and TRBJ2-1; 7 nucleotides agree with TRBD2. This CDR3 is 11 amino acids long. Germline loops: CDR1 SGHDT, CDR2 YYEEEE. V lost 3 bases and J lost 14; bases outside the gene matches: 5. CDR3 in DNA: TGTGCCAGCAGCTCCGGGACTATGGAGTTCTTC. Its protein product is CASSSGTMEFF. Complete variable domain (other parts from reference TRBV5-6 and TRBJ2-1): DAGVTQSPTHLIKTRGQQVTLRCSPKSGHDTVSWYQQALGQGPQFIFQYYEEEERQRGNFPDRFSGHQFPNYSSELNVNALLLGDSALYLCASSSGTMEFFGPGTRLTVL.

The CDR3 spells CATSPDRGRSYEQYF. CDR3 nucleotides: TGTGCCACCAGCCCCGACAGGGGGCGTTCCTACGAGCAGTACTTC. The chain combines TRBV15 with TRBJ2-7; 10 nucleotides agree with TRBD1. This CDR3 has 15 residues. Per germline, CDR1 LNHNV and CDR2 YYDKDF (reference sequence). With 5 bases clipped from V and 1 base from J, the junction kept 5 bases outside the gene matches. The full variable domain, in which reference TRBV15 and TRBJ2-7 provide the parts outside the CDR3, is DAMVIQNPRYQVTQFGKPVTLSCSQTLNHNVMYWYQQKSSQAPKLLFHYYDKDFNNEADTPDNFQSRRPNTSFCFLDIRSPGLGDTAMYLCATSPDRGRSYEQYFGPGTRLTVT.

J is TRBJ1-5 and V is TRBV6-1, with TRBD1 as a possible D gene (5 bases). Germline lookup yields CDR1 MNHNS and CDR2 SASEGT. Trimming removed 1 base at V and 4 bases at J, with 8 bases between. CDR3 size: 14 residues. In DNA, the CDR3 is TGTGCCAGCAGTGAAGGGGGGGGGAATCAGCCCCAGCATTTT. Amino acid sequence: CASSEGGGNQPQHF.

The chain has TRBV11-2 and TRBJ2-5; 8 positions match TRBD1. The CDR3 consists of 14 residues. The V and J ends lost 3 bases and 4 bases, in that order; junction bases with no gene match: 4. The germline V gene encodes CDR1 SGHAT and CDR2 FQNNGV. CDR3 in DNA: TGTGCCAGCAGCTTGGGACAGGTAGGAGAGACCCAGTACTTC. Translated: CASSLGQVGETQYF.